This T cell receptor beta chain was identified during a study of blood T cell repertoires in COVID-19. Study-wide context: The United States, Italy and Spain supplied acute and convalescent COVID-19 samples.

Assay used: immunoSEQ multiplex PCR; TCRdb lists only in-frame clones, some missing. The sample comprises about 190,000 clones, approximately 90% of which are singletons, and approximately 0.5% rests with the top ten. The source is a man aged 50-60 years with acute or convalescent COVID-19. The sequencing input was peripheral blood.

The CDR3 spells CASSSTLAGGLNEQFF. DNA of the CDR3: TGTGCCAGCAGCTCCACTTTAGCGGGGGGGCTTAATGAGCAGTTCTTC. This chain connects TRBV28 to TRBJ2-1, with 11 nucleotides matching TRBD2. Per germline, CDR1 MDHEN and CDR2 SYDVKM. The CDR3 is 16 amino acids. With V trimmed by 6 bases and J by 7 bases, 11 bases remained unmatched.